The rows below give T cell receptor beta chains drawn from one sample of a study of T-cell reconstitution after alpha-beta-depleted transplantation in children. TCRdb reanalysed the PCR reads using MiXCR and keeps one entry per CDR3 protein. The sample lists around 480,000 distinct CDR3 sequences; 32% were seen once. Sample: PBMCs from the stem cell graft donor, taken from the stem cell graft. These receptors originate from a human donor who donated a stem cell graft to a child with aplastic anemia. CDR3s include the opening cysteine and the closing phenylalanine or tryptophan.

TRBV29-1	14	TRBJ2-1	CSVVAGVRYNEQFF
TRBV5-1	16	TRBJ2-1	CATKQALAGGPGEQFF
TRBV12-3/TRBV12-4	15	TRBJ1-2	CASSSNLGLGHGYTF
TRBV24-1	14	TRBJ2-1	CATSDFTGGPRKFF
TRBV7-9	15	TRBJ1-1	CASSLGTGMNTEAFF
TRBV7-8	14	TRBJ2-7	CASSPILEGYEQYF
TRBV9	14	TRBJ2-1	CASSAGTAYNEQFF
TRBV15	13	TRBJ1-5	CATSRDFQEPQHF
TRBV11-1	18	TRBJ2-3	CASSPEEGIGLPTDTQYF
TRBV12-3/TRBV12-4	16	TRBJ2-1	CASSLRAASSYNEQFF
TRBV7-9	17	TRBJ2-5	CASSSAAGQGARETQYF
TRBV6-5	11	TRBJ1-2	CATASNYGYTF
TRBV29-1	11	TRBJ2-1	CSVVAVDEQFF
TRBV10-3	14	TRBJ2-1	CAISERKDKNEQFF
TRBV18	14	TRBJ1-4	CASSADGGFGKLFF
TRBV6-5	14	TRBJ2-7	CASSYGGPPYEQYF
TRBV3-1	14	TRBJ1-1	CASRQAGFNTEAFF
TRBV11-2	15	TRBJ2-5	CASSLEGADPSRQYF
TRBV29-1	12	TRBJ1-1	CSVHRDARTAFF
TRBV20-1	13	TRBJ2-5	CSAGGQQQETQYF
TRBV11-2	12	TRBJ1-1	CASRYMNTEAFF
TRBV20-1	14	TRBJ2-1	CSADPGLATDEQFF
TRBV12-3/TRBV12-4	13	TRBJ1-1	CASSLRGGTEAFF
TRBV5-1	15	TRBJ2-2	CASSLDTTETGELFF
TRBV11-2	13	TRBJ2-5	CASSFPGMETQYF
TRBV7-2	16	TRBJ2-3	CASTSPGGRGPDTQYF
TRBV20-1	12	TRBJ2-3	CSANRDRDTQYF
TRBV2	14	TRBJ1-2	CASRGRQVNYGYTF
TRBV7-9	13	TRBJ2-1	CASSFGGLNEQFF
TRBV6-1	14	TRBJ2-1	CASSEGLSYNEQFF
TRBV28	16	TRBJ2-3	CASSLVLAGSTDTQYF
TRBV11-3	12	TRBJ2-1	CASSQPGNEQFF
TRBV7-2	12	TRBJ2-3	CASSLMTDTQYF
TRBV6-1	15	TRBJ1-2	CASSEGTAVVRGYTF
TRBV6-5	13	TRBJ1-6	CASSFGSNSPLHF
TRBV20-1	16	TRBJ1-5	CSAVRQDGLSNQPQHF
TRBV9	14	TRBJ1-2	CASSVGNAKSGYTF
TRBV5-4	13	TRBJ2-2	CASSRERDGELFF
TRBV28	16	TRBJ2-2	CASSLLERGRTGELFF
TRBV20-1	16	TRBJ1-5	CSAPRPQGGWNQPQHF
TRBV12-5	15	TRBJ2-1	CASGPRGAADNEQFF
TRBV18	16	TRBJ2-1	CASSPLAGESSNEQFF
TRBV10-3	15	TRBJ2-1	CAISESGLADNEQFF
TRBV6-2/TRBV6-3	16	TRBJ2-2	CASSYPVAGGTGELFF
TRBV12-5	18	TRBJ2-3	CASGLGQGDSLSTDTQYF
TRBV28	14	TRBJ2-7	CASSPTSRSYEQYF
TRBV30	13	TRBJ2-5	CAWSFSGKETQYF
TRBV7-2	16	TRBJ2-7	CASSPGLAVYSYEQYF
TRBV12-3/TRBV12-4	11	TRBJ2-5	CASSSPPTQYF
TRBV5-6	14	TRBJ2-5	CASSLVGNEETQYF
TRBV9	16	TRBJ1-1	CASSDGTVELNTEAFF